Listed here are 18 T cell receptor beta chains from one sample, sequenced in a study of blood T cell repertoires in COVID-19. Some clones are missing from TCRdb's copy, which holds only in-frame ones; the method was immunoSEQ multiplex PCR. The table has over 300,000 clones, 86% seen once. The sample taken for sequencing was peripheral blood. These TCRs come from a woman aged 45-60 years with acute or convalescent COVID-19.

The chain has TRBV5-8 and TRBJ2-1; 10 bases match TRBD2. CDR1 is SGHTS, CDR2 YDEGEE, per germline. Trimming cost V 4 bases and J 2 bases; bases outside gene matches: 6. The CDR3 covers 16 residues. CDR3 DNA sequence: TGTGCCAGCAGCGACCCTAGCGGGAGTACCTACAATGAGCAGTTCTTC. Residues: CASSDPSGSTYNEQFF.

The table lists this clone with a count of one. The chain carries TRBV10-3 and TRBJ2-1, with D unclear. Trimming removed 0 bases at V and 4 bases at J, with 10 bases between. The CDR3 length is 15 residues. Germline CDR1 reads ENHRY; CDR2 reads SYGVKD. CDR3 sequence reads: CAISESSEKYNEQFF. CDR3 coding DNA: TGTGCCATCAGTGAGTCGAGCGAGAAGTACAATGAGCAGTTCTTC.

The CDR3 loop reads CASSPTPGGMGTSGRGYTGELFF. The CDR3 DNA follows: TGTGCCAGCAGTCCGACCCCGGGGGGTATGGGGACTAGCGGGAGGGGATACACCGGGGAGCTGTTTTTT. The V call is TRBV27, the J call TRBJ2-2, with 16 positions matching TRBD2. The V gene's germline CDR1 is MNHEY and CDR2 SMNVEV (reference sequence). V shed 5 bases, J shed 3 bases, and the junction held 21 bases outside the gene matches. This CDR3 region has 23 residues.

This chain joins TRBV10-3 and TRBJ1-4; 10 positions agree with TRBD1. Germline V CDR1 and CDR2: ENHRY, SYGVKD. Trimming took 3 bases from V and 8 from J; bases not matched to a gene: 3. The CDR3 is 14 residues long. The CDR3 DNA reads as TGTGCCATCAGTGAAGGGACAGGGGCCGAAAAACTGTTTTTT. Translation: CAISEGTGAEKLFF.

The gene calls are TRBV28 and TRBJ2-7; the D is unclear. This CDR3 is 12 amino acids long. V shed 4 bases and J shed 6 bases, with 10 bases lying between them. Germline CDR1 reads MDHEN; CDR2 reads SYDVKM. As DNA, the CDR3 is TGTGCCAGCAGTTCCAAGAGTTTCGAGCAGTACTTC. As protein: CASSSKSFEQYF.

This clone was recorded a few times. This sequence joins TRBV30 and TRBJ1-5, with D unclear. Germline V gene lookup returns CDR1 GTSNPN and CDR2 SVGIG (reference sequence). The CDR3 totals 13 residues. Trimming removed 2 bases at V and 3 bases at J, with 8 bases between. CDR3 sequence: CAWSREFNQPQHF. The CDR3 DNA reads TGTGCCTGGAGTCGGGAGTTCAATCAGCCCCAGCATTTT.

The CDR3 bases are TGTGCCAGCAGCCGACTAGCGCGTACCCAAAACATTCAGTACTTC. It translates to CASSRLARTQNIQYF. The J gene is TRBJ2-4, the V gene TRBV7-9; TRBD2 agrees at 8 bases. The CDR3 consists of 15 residues. V shed 5 bases, J shed 5 bases, and the junction held 8 bases outside the gene matches. CDR1 is SEHNR, CDR2 FQNEAQ, per germline (reference sequence).

The chain links TRBV12-5 to TRBJ2-3; D might be TRBD1 (6 bases). The V end lost 1 base, the J end lost 10 bases, and 15 bases lay between the germline ends. The CDR3 covers 14 residues. CDR1 and CDR2 (germline): LGHNT, FRNRAP. The CDR3 here is CASGLEGDLRAQYF. The CDR3 coding sequence is TGTGCTAGTGGTTTGGAGGGGGACCTGAGGGCGCAGTATTTT.

A word on this clone: It is unclear where the CDR3 begins or ends on the DNA, so no DNA is shown, and the CDR3 is as TCRdb lists it. This sequence joins TRBV21-1 and TRBJ2-3; the table gives TRBD1 as D, unverified against the DNA. TRBV21-1 is an annotated pseudogene. Termini included, the CDR3 measures 19 amino acids. The CDR3 sequence is CASRWGQGASSVPTDTQYF.

The J gene is TRBJ2-7, the V gene TRBV18; the D gene is possibly TRBD1 (5 bases). CDR3 length: 12 residues. Trimming took 0 bases from V and 8 from J, leaving 8 bases between them. The germline V gene encodes CDR1 KGHSH and CDR2 LQKENI. CDR3 sequence (DNA): TGTGCCAGCTCACCACCGTCAGGGCAGCAGTACTTC. Protein sequence: CASSPPSGQQYF.

This chain joins TRBV15 and TRBJ2-1, with 9 bases matching TRBD1. CDR3 length: 16 amino acids. Germline values: CDR1 LNHNV, CDR2 YYDKDF (reference sequence). The V gene end was trimmed by 4 bases and the J gene end by 5 bases; junction bases not matched to a gene: 9. CDR3 nucleotide sequence: TGTGCCACCAGCACCACCGGGACAGGGTTAGACAATGAGCAGTTCTTC. It yields the protein CATSTTGTGLDNEQFF.

J is TRBJ1-2 and V is TRBV24-1, with TRBD1 identical over 10 bases. The CDR3 spans 14 residues. V lost 4 bases and J lost 6; bases outside the gene matches: 4. Germline values: CDR1 KGHDR, CDR2 SFDVKD. The CDR3 here is CATSETGGAHGYTF. CDR3 nucleotides: TGTGCCACCAGTGAGACAGGGGGCGCCCATGGCTACACCTTC.

The chain joins TRBV7-3 to TRBJ2-5; D not certain. In germline, CDR1 is SGHTA, CDR2 FQGTGA. The CDR3 totals 13 residues. Trimming took 5 bases from V and 3 from J, leaving 10 bases between them. The CDR3 loop is CASSLYHEETQYF. In DNA form, the CDR3 reads TGTGCCAGCAGCCTCTATCATGAAGAGACCCAGTACTTC.

This clone was counted only a few times. The chain is built from TRBV5-1 and TRBJ1-6, with 7 bases aligning to TRBD1. Germline V gene sequence: CDR1 SGHRS, CDR2 YFSETQ. The CDR3 is 15 residues long. The J segment lost 8 bases and the V segment lost 7 bases, leaving 12 bases of the junction unmatched. CDR3 nucleotides: TGCGCCAGCCGGACCCCTACAGGGGACGATTCACCCCTCCACTTT. Its translation is CASRTPTGDDSPLHF.

This clone was found once. The rearrangement joins TRBV6-6 to TRBJ2-1; D is perhaps TRBD1 (5 bases). V was clipped by 7 bases and J by 0 bases, with 13 bases between them. This CDR3 comprises 15 residues. From germline, CDR1 is MNHNY and CDR2 SVGAGI (reference sequence). The DNA of the CDR3 is TGTGCCAGCAAGGGGCGCCCCAGCTCCTACAATGAGCAGTTCTTC. Translated: CASKGRPSSYNEQFF.

The V call is TRBV30, the J call TRBJ1-2; 7 bases are shared with TRBD1. The CDR3 extends over 14 amino acids. The germline V gene encodes CDR1 GTSNPN and CDR2 SVGIG (reference sequence). V shed 2 bases and J 5 bases; nucleotides not matched to a gene: 8. This CDR3 reads CAWSLTGLWYGYTF. In DNA form, the CDR3 reads TGTGCCTGGAGTTTGACAGGGTTGTGGTATGGCTACACCTTC.

This clone came up a few times. The chain is built from TRBV7-9 and TRBJ2-2, with 7 bases aligning to TRBD1. Trimming took 4 bases from V and 16 from J; bases not matched to a gene: 12. CDR3 length: 13 residues. The germline V gene encodes CDR1 SEHNR and CDR2 FQNEAQ (reference sequence). This CDR3 is CASSSQGDPRPFF. CDR3 nucleotide sequence: TGTGCCAGCAGCTCCCAGGGGGACCCGCGTCCGTTTTTT.

This sequence joins TRBV4-2 and TRBJ2-2; 11 nucleotides align to TRBD2. This CDR3 contains 16 residues. Germline CDR1 LGHNA, CDR2 YNFKEQ. With V trimmed by 1 base and J by 6 bases, 4 bases remained unmatched. The CDR3 region is CASSQAGTSGAGELFF. CDR3 coding DNA: TGTGCCAGCAGCCAAGCCGGGACTAGCGGCGCCGGGGAGCTGTTTTTT.